Below, 11 T cell receptor beta chains from the same sample are listed, as sequenced in a study of cytomegalovirus exposure and HLA in healthy donors. Both 60 Vbeta primers and 13 Jbeta primers went into the PCR. The method was immunoSEQ multiplex PCR; TCRdb's version includes in-frame clones alone and lacks a portion of them. The sample carries around 190,000 clones, less than 80% recorded once. Material for sequencing was PBMCs. The receptors were gathered from a woman in her twenties or thirties in good health and CMV-seropositive.

The V gene is TRBV19, the J gene TRBJ2-7; possibly TRBD2 for D (6 bases). The germline gives CDR1 LNHDA, CDR2 SQIVND (reference sequence). This CDR3 spans 14 amino acids. V was cut by 3 bases and J by 3 bases, with 12 bases left in between. The DNA for the CDR3 is TGTGCCAGTAGTATTGGATTCGGGGGCTACGAGCAGTACTTC. Translation gives CASSIGFGGYEQYF. The whole variable domain, filled in from reference TRBV19 and TRBJ2-7, reads DGGITQSPKYLFRKEGQNVTLSCEQNLNHDAMYWYRQDPGQGLRLIYYSQIVNDFQKGDIAEGYSVSREKKESFPLTVTSAQKNPTAFYLCASSIGFGGYEQYFGPGTRLTVT.

CDR3 bases: TGTGCCAGCTCACCGTCTAGCGGGGGTTACCATAGTGAGCAGTTCTTC. Protein product: CASSPSSGGYHSEQFF. The rearrangement joins TRBV18 to TRBJ2-1; TRBD2 matches at 10 bases. CDR3 length: 16 amino acids. Trimming cost V 3 bases and J 9 bases; bases outside gene matches: 11. Germline V gene lookup returns CDR1 KGHSH and CDR2 LQKENI.

This chain joins TRBV4-2 and TRBJ2-1; 10 bases are a match to TRBD2. The length of the CDR3 is 16 residues. Germline loops: CDR1 LGHNA, CDR2 YNFKEQ. V lost 3 bases, J lost 9 bases, and 11 bases stayed unmatched. This CDR3 reads CASSQIAGGGGSEQFF. CDR3 sequence (DNA): TGTGCCAGCAGCCAGATAGCGGGGGGCGGGGGGAGTGAGCAGTTCTTC.

DNA for the CDR3: TGTGCCAGCAGCATAACTAGCGGGATCTACAATGAGCAGTTCTTC. It is translated as CASSITSGIYNEQFF. This rearrangement joins TRBV7-2 to TRBJ2-1, with 10 bases aligning to TRBD2. Per the germline V gene, CDR1 is SGHTA and CDR2 is FQGNSA. After removal of 5 bases from V and 3 bases from J, the junction contained 4 bases not matched to a gene. The CDR3 loop spans 15 amino acids. Variable domain in full (rest from reference TRBV7-2 and TRBJ2-1): GAGVSQSPSNKVTEKGKDVELRCDPISGHTALYWYRQSLGQGLEFLIYFQGNSAPDKSGLPSDRFSAERTGGSVSTLTIQRTQQEDSAVYLCASSITSGIYNEQFFGPGTRLTVL.

The V and J genes are TRBV10-3 and TRBJ2-1; tentative D call: TRBD2 (5 bases). The germline V gene encodes CDR1 ENHRY and CDR2 SYGVKD. V shed 4 bases and J shed 8 bases, with 15 bases lying between them. The CDR3 extends over 14 amino acids. The CDR3, as DNA: TGTGCCATCAGTGTCCGGAGCGGTGGCGATGAGCAGTTCTTC. Its translation: CAISVRSGGDEQFF.

The chain is built from TRBV10-2 and TRBJ1-1; unclear D gene. The CDR3 runs to 14 residues. Trimming shortened V by 4 bases and J by 2 bases, and 11 bases separated the two germline ends. Per germline, CDR1 WSHSY and CDR2 SAAADI. The CDR3 loop is CASSAAAYNTEAFF. CDR3 bases: TGCGCCAGCAGTGCGGCGGCTTATAACACTGAAGCTTTCTTT.

In DNA, the CDR3 is TGTGCCTGGAGTGTATACAGGGATACTGAAGCTTTCTTT. Translated: CAWSVYRDTEAFF. V is TRBV30 and J is TRBJ1-1, with D tentatively TRBD1 (6 bases). V shed 0 bases and J shed 5 bases, with 10 bases lying between them. This CDR3 comprises 13 residues. Germline CDR1 reads GTSNPN; CDR2 reads SVGIG (reference sequence). The variable domain in full, completed from reference TRBV30 and TRBJ1-1, reads SQTIHQWPATLVQPVGSPLSLECTVEGTSNPNLYWYRQAAGRGLQLLFYSVGIGQISSEVPQNLSASRPQDRQFILSSKKLLLSDSGFYLCAWSVYRDTEAFFGQGTRLTVV.

The chain joins TRBV9 to TRBJ1-5; D is unclear. The CDR3 loop spans 14 amino acids. V lost 4 bases and J lost 6, with 14 bases in between. Germline-derived CDR1 and CDR2 are SGDLS and YYNGEE. The CDR3 region has the DNA TGTGCCAGCAGCCCTGGAGGGATAGGTCAGCCCCAGCATTTT. Its translation: CASSPGGIGQPQHF. The whole variable domain, filled in from reference TRBV9 and TRBJ1-5, reads DSGVTQTPKHLITATGQRVTLRCSPRSGDLSVYWYQQSLDQGLQFLIQYYNGEERAKGNILERFSAQQFPDLHSELNLSSLELGDSALYFCASSPGGIGQPQHFGDGTRLSIL.

This chain uses TRBV20-1 with TRBJ2-1; D call uncertain. Germline CDR1 is DFQATT and CDR2 is SNEGSKA (reference sequence). This CDR3 has 11 amino acids. The CDR3 DNA reads as TGCATCCCCTGCGGTCTGAGTGAGCAGTTCTTC. Protein: CIPCGLSEQFF.

The chain links TRBV5-1 to TRBJ2-7; possible D gene TRBD2, 5 bases. Germline V gene lookup returns CDR1 SGHRS and CDR2 YFSETQ. The ends were cut back, 5 bases at V and 0 bases at J, with 9 bases in the middle. The CDR3 totals 13 residues. The CDR3 sequence is CASRGSASYEQYF. The CDR3 DNA reads as TGCGCCAGCAGGGGTAGCGCCTCCTACGAGCAGTACTTC.

In this sample, this clone turned up a few times. This chain uses TRBV2 with TRBJ1-2, with no clear D. Germline V gene lookup returns CDR1 SNHLY and CDR2 FYNNEI. The CDR3 spans 13 residues. The V end lost 0 bases, the J end lost 5 bases, and 7 bases lay between the germline ends. The CDR3 bases are TGTGCCAGCAGTGAAGCACATGGTTATGGCTACACCTTC. Protein product: CASSEAHGYGYTF. The complete variable domain, with remaining parts taken from reference TRBV2 and TRBJ1-2, reads EPEVTQTPSHQVTQMGQEVILRCVPISNHLYFYWYRQILGQKVEFLVSFYNNEISEKSEIFDDQFSVERPDGSNFTLKIRSTKLEDSAMYFCASSEAHGYGYTFGSGTRLTVV.